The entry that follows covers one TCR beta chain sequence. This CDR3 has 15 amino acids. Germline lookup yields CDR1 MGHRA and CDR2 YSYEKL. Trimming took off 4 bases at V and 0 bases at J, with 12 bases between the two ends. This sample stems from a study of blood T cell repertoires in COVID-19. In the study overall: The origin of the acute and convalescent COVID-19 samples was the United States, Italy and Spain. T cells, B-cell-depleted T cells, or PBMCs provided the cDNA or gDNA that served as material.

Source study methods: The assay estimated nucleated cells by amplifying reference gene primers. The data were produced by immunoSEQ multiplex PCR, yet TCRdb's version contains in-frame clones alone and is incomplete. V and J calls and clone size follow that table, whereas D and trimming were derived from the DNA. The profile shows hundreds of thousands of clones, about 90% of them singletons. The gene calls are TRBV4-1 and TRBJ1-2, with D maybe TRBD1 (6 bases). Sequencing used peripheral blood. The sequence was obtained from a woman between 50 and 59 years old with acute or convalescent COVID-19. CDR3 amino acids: CASSLRDTANYGYTF. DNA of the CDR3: TGCGCCAGCAGCCTGAGGGACACAGCTAACTATGGCTACACCTTC.